The text below deals with one TCR beta chain. The antigen remains unidentified. V gave up 0 bases and J gave up 8 bases; unmatched junction bases: 6. Germline CDR1 and CDR2: SGHAT and FQNNGV. The CDR3 has 17 amino acids. RNA was extracted with the RNeasy kit, and a quantity of roughly 0.5 to 1 ug was reverse transcribed using random hexamers. TCRdb redid the calling of the immunoSEQ multiplex PCR reads with MiXCR, one entry per CDR3 protein. The sample carries 250,000 to 300,000 distinct CDR3 sequences, about 91% recorded once. Isolation of CD8+ and CD4+ T cells was performed negatively, whereas enrichment of TEMRA cells was done by FACS. This specimen comes from a study of CD8 T cells in Susac syndrome. Study observations and caveats: Only a relatively small number of individuals were included in the TCR sequencing and HLA analysis.

Sequencing was carried out using CD8+ T cells from PBMCs. The TCR comes from a human donor with multiple sclerosis. This chain connects TRBV11-2 to TRBJ2-1; TRBD2 matches 14 bases. CDR3 region: CASSLEPGLAGVDEQFF. Written as DNA, the CDR3 is TGTGCCAGCAGCTTAGAGCCGGGACTAGCGGGAGTGGATGAGCAGTTCTTC.